The 31 T cell receptor beta chains below all came from one sample that was sequenced in a study of blood T cell repertoires in COVID-19. TCRdb keeps only in-frame clones here, not all; method: immunoSEQ multiplex PCR. There are 95,000 to 110,000 clones in the sample; about 88% occur only once, and approximately 5.1% lies in the top ten. The specimen sequenced was peripheral blood. The receptors were gathered from a human donor in a cohort sampled during active COVID-19.

The chain has TRBV7-3 and TRBJ2-1; D may be TRBD2 (6 bases). The CDR3 consists of 16 residues. CDR1 SGHTA and CDR2 FQGTGA come from the germline V gene. V lost 1 base, J lost 3 bases, and 13 bases lay in between. CDR3 nucleotides: TGTGCCAGCAGCTTAAATCCTCTAGCGAGCTACAATGAGCAGTTCTTC. It is translated as CASSLNPLASYNEQFF.

The CDR3, as DNA: TGTGCCAGCAGCTTACCGGATTCACCCCTCCACTTT. Protein product: CASSLPDSPLHF. The chain carries TRBV5-4 and TRBJ1-6; unclear D gene. CDR1 SGHNT and CDR2 YYREEE come from the germline V gene (reference sequence). The CDR3 has 12 residues. V lost 2 bases, J lost 8 bases, and 5 bases lay in between. The full variable domain, completed using reference TRBV5-4 and TRBJ1-6, is ETGVTQSPTHLIKTRGQQVTLRCSSQSGHNTVSWYQQALGQGPQFIFQYYREEENGRGNFPPRFSGLQFPNYSSELNVNALELDDSALYLCASSLPDSPLHFGNGTRLTVT.

V and J are TRBV5-6 and TRBJ1-1, with TRBD1 matching over 8 bases. Germline values: CDR1 SGHDT, CDR2 YYEEEE. This CDR3 contains 19 residues. V trimming: 4 bases; J trimming: 3 bases; junction bases outside the gene matches: 20. CDR3 nucleotide sequence: TGTGCCAGCAGCCAGTCGTGGGGGCGACAGGGGAGGAGGGACACTGAAGCTTTCTTT. Translated, it gives CASSQSWGRQGRRDTEAFF.

The rearrangement joins TRBV6-4 to TRBJ2-6; D not resolved. From germline, CDR1 is MRHNA and CDR2 SNTAGT. The V end was cut by 3 bases, the J end by 0 bases, with 6 bases between. This CDR3 has 15 amino acids. The CDR3 bases are TGTGCCAGCAGTGATGAACACTCTGGGGCCAACGTCCTGACTTTC. Residues: CASSDEHSGANVLTF.

This clone was seen only a few times. A much larger clone is a single base away; this may be a read error. The chain uses TRBV7-3 and TRBJ2-3; D ambiguous. The CDR3 sequence is 12 residues long. The V end was cut by 4 bases, the J end by 0 bases, with 2 bases between. Germline V gives CDR1 SGHTA, CDR2 FQGTGA. The CDR3 nucleotides are TGTGCCAGCAGCTCTAGCACAGATACGCAGTATTTT. Protein sequence: CASSSSTDTQYF.

The chain links TRBV5-8 to TRBJ1-1; D remains ambiguous. This CDR3 has 14 amino acids. V was shortened by 1 base and J by 4 bases, with 11 bases between the two germline ends. The germline V gene has CDR1 SGHTS and CDR2 YDEGEE. The CDR3, as DNA: TGTGCCAGCAGCTTGCAAGCGGGGATCACTGAAGCTTTCTTT. Protein sequence: CASSLQAGITEAFF.

There are a few counts of this clone. Relative to the germline gene, one junction end is altered; a read error may explain this. V gene TRBV7-9 combines with J gene TRBJ1-4; 9 positions agree with TRBD1. This CDR3 has 14 amino acids. In germline, CDR1 is SEHNR, CDR2 FQNEAQ (reference sequence). In nucleotides, the CDR3 is TGTGCCAGCAGTTTAGGACAGGGGAACGAAAAACTGTTTTTT. Translating gives CASSLGQGNEKLFF.

The chain links TRBV24-1 to TRBJ2-5; tentative D call: TRBD2 (6 bases). V was cut by 2 bases and J by 6 bases, with 15 bases left in between. This CDR3 is built from 15 residues. Germline values: CDR1 KGHDR, CDR2 SFDVKD. CDR3 nucleotide sequence: TGTGCCACCAGTGATTCGTTTGGGGGGTTGAAGACCCAGTACTTC. Translation gives CATSDSFGGLKTQYF.

The rearrangement uses TRBV28 and TRBJ2-2, with D perhaps TRBD1 (6 bases). The CDR3 covers 16 residues. The V end was cut by 3 bases, the J end by 4 bases, with 15 bases between. The germline V gene encodes CDR1 MDHEN and CDR2 SYDVKM. CDR3: CASSFRGYTFTGELFF. The DNA of the CDR3 is TGTGCCAGCAGTTTCAGGGGTTATACGTTCACCGGGGAGCTGTTTTTT.

The V call is TRBV6-5, the J call TRBJ2-7, with 8 bases lining up with TRBD1. The ends lost 6 bases at V and 0 bases at J; junction bases unmatched: 7. The CDR3 has 15 residues. From germline, CDR1 is MNHEY and CDR2 SVGAGI. The CDR3 sequence: CASRIGTGNSYEQYF. Here the CDR3 DNA reads TGTGCCAGCAGGATCGGGACAGGAAACTCCTACGAGCAGTACTTC.

The genes are TRBV6-2 or TRBV6-3 and TRBJ1-3, with 8 bases that match TRBD1. Germline assignment: CDR1 MNHEY and CDR2 SVGEGT. The CDR3 covers 16 residues. V dropped 6 bases and J dropped 0; count of bases not matched to a gene: 7. The CDR3 nucleotides read TGTGCCAGCAGCCCTGCGGACAGGGTCTCTGGAAACACCATATATTTT. It encodes CASSPADRVSGNTIYF.

J is TRBJ1-6 and V is TRBV5-8, with unresolved D. CDR1 and CDR2 from the germline V gene are SGHTS and YDEGEE. The CDR3 is 17 amino acids. V shed 4 bases and J shed 0 bases, with 14 bases lying between them. The CDR3 DNA follows: TGTGCCAGCAGCCAGCAGGTCGGGAGCTCCTATAATTCACCCCTCCACTTT. Protein product: CASSQQVGSSYNSPLHF.

By frequency in the sample, this clone is medium-sized. The chain combines TRBV2 with TRBJ1-6, with D hard to call. Germline CDR1 and CDR2: SNHLY and FYNNEI. The CDR3 is 13 amino acids. CDR3 protein: CVGGTDYNSPLHF. In DNA, the CDR3 is TGTGTTGGAGGTACCGACTATAATTCACCCCTCCACTTT.

The chain couples TRBV30 to TRBJ1-3; a possible D gene is TRBD1 (5 bases). The CDR3 is 14 residues long. From germline, CDR1 is GTSNPN and CDR2 SVGIG (reference sequence). V dropped 6 bases and J dropped 0 bases, with 12 bases sitting between them. CDR3 nucleotide sequence: TGTGCCTGCCCCGGTGACAGCTCTGGAAACACCATATATTTT. As protein: CACPGDSSGNTIYF.

J is TRBJ2-4 and V is TRBV14; 7 nucleotides agree with TRBD1. The V gene end was trimmed by 2 bases and the J gene end by 4 bases; junction bases not matched to a gene: 5. There are 15 residues in the CDR3. CDR1 and CDR2 from the germline V gene are SGHDN and FVKESK. The CDR3 region is CASSQTGVAKNIQYF. The CDR3 DNA is TGTGCCAGCAGCCAAACAGGGGTAGCTAAAAACATTCAGTACTTC.

The CDR3 DNA follows: TGTGCCAGCTCACCGATGGCAGATTCCGGGGAGCTGTTTTTT. Protein sequence: CASSPMADSGELFF. J is TRBJ2-2 and V is TRBV18; D unresolved. The CDR3 sequence is 14 residues long. Germline V gene sequence: CDR1 KGHSH, CDR2 LQKENI. V lost 3 bases, J lost 6 bases, and 11 bases lay in between. The whole variable domain, filled in from reference TRBV18 and TRBJ2-2, reads NAGVMQNPRHLVRRRGQEARLRCSPMKGHSHVYWYRQLPEEGLKFMVYLQKENIIDESGMPKERFSAEFPKEGPSILRIQQVVRGDSAAYFCASSPMADSGELFFGEGSRLTVL.

CDR3 protein: CASSLPAGSEQYF. CDR3 bases: TGTGCCAGCAGCTTACCCGCAGGGTCCGAGCAGTACTTC. This chain connects TRBV7-9 to TRBJ2-7; D perhaps matches TRBD1 (5 bases). Germline V gene sequence: CDR1 SEHNR, CDR2 FQNEAQ (reference sequence). Trimming left V 2 bases short and J 6 bases short, with 11 bases between. The CDR3 consists of 13 residues.

The CDR3 spells CASSPTGAGANVLTF. The CDR3 DNA sequence: TGTGCCAGTAGTCCTACAGGGGCTGGGGCCAACGTCCTGACTTTC. The chain employs TRBV19 and TRBJ2-6; TRBD1 matches at 7 bases. Unmatched junction bases numbered 3, after V lost 5 bases and J lost 2 bases. The CDR3 sequence is 15 residues long. Germline V lookup: CDR1 LNHDA, CDR2 SQIVND (reference sequence).

The chain carries TRBV14 and TRBJ2-7, with 8 bases fitting TRBD2. In germline, CDR1 is SGHDN, CDR2 FVKESK. V was clipped by 7 bases and J by 3 bases; unmatched bases: 5. The CDR3 is made up of 13 amino acids. CDR3 bases: TGTGCCAGCACCAGCGGGAGTGGCTACGAGCAGTACTTC. As protein: CASTSGSGYEQYF. The full variable domain, with the rest looked up from reference TRBV14 and TRBJ2-7, is EAGVTQFPSHSVIEKGQTVTLRCDPISGHDNLYWYRRVMGKEIKFLLHFVKESKQDESGMPNNRFLAERTGGTYSTLKVQPAELEDSGVYFCASTSGSGYEQYFGPGTRLTVT.

Here the CDR3 DNA reads TGTGCCAGTCAACCCCAGGGGGGAAGAGCTAACTATGGCTACACCTTC. Its protein is CASQPQGGRANYGYTF. The chain has TRBV19 and TRBJ1-2; 7 bases agree with TRBD1. With 8 bases clipped from V and 0 bases from J, the junction kept 12 bases outside the gene matches. The CDR3 consists of 16 residues. The germline gives CDR1 LNHDA, CDR2 SQIVND (reference sequence).

In its sample, this clone was seen once. This sequence joins TRBV3-1 (or the pseudogene TRBV3-2) and TRBJ2-5, with D perhaps TRBD2 (5 bases). V lost 4 bases, J lost 5 bases, and 14 bases lay in between. The CDR3 runs 14 residues. CDR1 is LGHDT, CDR2 YNNKEL, per germline (reference sequence). The CDR3 DNA sequence: TGTGCCAGCAGCCCCCCACTAGTTTTGGAGACCCAGTACTTC. It translates to CASSPPLVLETQYF.

The chain uses TRBV7-8 and TRBJ2-2; D is ambiguous. Deletions cut 5 bases from V and 0 bases from J, with 13 bases between. Germline lookup yields CDR1 SGHVS and CDR2 FQNEAQ. The CDR3 spans 16 residues. CDR3 nucleotide sequence: TGTGCCAGCAGCGTACGGGTTTTTCCGAACACCGGGGAGCTGTTTTTT. Translated: CASSVRVFPNTGELFF.

This chain connects TRBV6-5 to TRBJ1-5; D call uncertain. Germline CDR1 MNHEY, CDR2 SVGAGI. There are 15 residues in the CDR3. Trimming removed 2 bases from V and 0 bases from J, with 8 bases in between. CDR3 sequence: CASSYAGNSNQPQHF. CDR3 bases: TGTGCCAGCAGTTACGCGGGGAATAGCAATCAGCCCCAGCATTTT.

V usage is TRBV5-6 and J usage is TRBJ2-5; 10 positions agree with TRBD2. Germline values: CDR1 SGHDT, CDR2 YYEEEE. V lost 4 bases, J lost 5 bases, and 5 bases stayed unmatched. The CDR3 loop spans 14 amino acids. The CDR3 DNA reads as TGTGCCAGCAGCGCTAAGCGGGAGGGGGAGACCCAGTACTTC. Translation: CASSAKREGETQYF.

The chain couples TRBV9 to TRBJ1-5, with 7 bases fitting TRBD1. Losses at the gene ends were 0 bases for V and 8 bases for J; bases not matched to a gene: 8. The germline V gene encodes CDR1 SGDLS and CDR2 YYNGEE. This CDR3 comprises 15 residues. The CDR3 reads CASSVVDRAVEPQHF. The CDR3 DNA reads TGTGCCAGCAGCGTAGTTGACAGGGCCGTGGAGCCCCAGCATTTT.

The CDR3 nucleotides read TGTGCCAGCTCCCCCCCGGGGATATTCGCAGATACGCAGTATTTT. Translated: CASSPPGIFADTQYF. The chain has TRBV18 and TRBJ2-3; weak D call: TRBD2 (5 bases). V shed 6 bases and J shed 4 bases, with 17 bases lying between them. CDR1 is KGHSH and CDR2 is LQKENI in the germline V gene. The CDR3 has 15 amino acids.

The gene calls are TRBV7-6 and TRBJ2-7, with D possibly being TRBD1 (5 bases). This CDR3 spans 17 amino acids. Trimming took off 1 base at V and 1 base at J, with 17 bases between the two ends. Per the germline V gene, CDR1 is SGHVS and CDR2 is FNYEAQ. In DNA form, the CDR3 reads TGTGCCAGCAGCTTAGGTGCAGACAGTAAGTATTCCTACGAGCAGTACTTC. Protein sequence: CASSLGADSKYSYEQYF.

The chain uses TRBV12-3 or TRBV12-4 and TRBJ1-1; D uncertain. This CDR3 is built from 11 residues. Between the trimmed V and J ends, which lost 5 bases and 6 bases, there was a span of 7 bases. This CDR3 is CASSRVAEAFF. For the CDR3, the DNA is TGTGCCAGCAGTCGGGTGGCTGAAGCTTTCTTT.

V usage is TRBV7-9 and J usage is TRBJ1-4, with D possibly being TRBD1 (5 bases). Germline V gene lookup returns CDR1 SEHNR and CDR2 FQNEAQ (reference sequence). The CDR3 runs to 14 residues. V was shortened by 2 bases and J by 7 bases, with 11 bases between the two germline ends. The CDR3 is CASSLSGDGEKLFF. The CDR3 region has the DNA TGTGCCAGCAGCTTATCGGGGGACGGTGAAAAACTGTTTTTT.

The rearrangement links TRBV11-3 to TRBJ2-3; possible D gene TRBD2, 7 bases. Per germline, CDR1 SGHNT and CDR2 YENEEA. The CDR3 runs 15 residues. Trimming pared 4 bases from V and 2 bases from J, leaving 13 bases between. CDR3 sequence (DNA): TGTGCCAGCAGCTCATCGGGGGGCTACACAGATACGCAGTATTTT. It translates to CASSSSGGYTDTQYF. Drawing the rest from reference TRBV11-3 and TRBJ2-3, the complete variable domain is EAGVVQSPRYKIIEKKQPVAFWCNPISGHNTLYWYLQNLGQGPELLIRYENEEAVDDSQLPKDRFSAERLKGVDSTLKIQPAELGDSAVYLCASSSSGGYTDTQYFGPGTRLTVL.

The chain recombines TRBV13 with TRBJ2-3; D might be TRBD2 (5 bases). Looked up from germline, CDR1 is PRHDT and CDR2 is FYEKMQ (reference sequence). CDR3 length: 14 residues. The ends were cut back, 3 bases at V and 4 bases at J, with 11 bases in the middle. This CDR3 is CASSFSGNADTQYF. Written as DNA, the CDR3 is TGTGCCAGCAGCTTTTCGGGGAACGCAGATACGCAGTATTTT.